This TCR beta chain was found in a study of cytomegalovirus exposure and HLA in healthy donors. General observations from the study: Rarity held for most TCR sequences, but there were some public TCRs that occurred in many donors.

J gave up 6 bases and V 1 base, and 1 base lay outside the gene matches. The length of the CDR3 is 14 residues. Germline loops: CDR1 SGHTA, CDR2 FQGNSA. Concerning this clone itself: Its matching antigen is unknown.

Profiled with immunoSEQ multiplex PCR; TCRdb holds only in-frame clones, not every one. The top ten hold 0.6% to 0.85% of the sample, which has tens of thousands of clones, 96% seen once. The source material was PBMCs. The TCR was taken from a man aged 18 to 29 in good health and CMV-seronegative. The gene calls are TRBV7-2 and TRBJ2-1; TRBD2 aligns across 9 bases. CDR3 coding DNA: TGTGCCAGCAGCTTAGGCGGGAGGGTCAATGAGCAGTTCTTC. Amino acids: CASSLGGRVNEQFF.